The next 6 T cell receptor beta chains were all read from a single sample in a study of blood T cell repertoires in COVID-19 (dated by TCRdb to the early 2020s). The receptor library was made with the immunoSEQ multiplex PCR assay. TCRdb carries this immuneACCESS record with in-frame sequences only. Its versions omit some clonotypes, under half of them owing to an unresolved V gene in the studies checked, with the rest unexplained. Counted in this sample were 300,000 to 350,000 clones; roughly 91% of them appeared once. The ten largest make up just under 9.5% of the sample. Sequenced: PBMCs or T cells enriched from blood (not recorded which). These receptors all stem from a woman in her twenties or thirties who had recovered from COVID-19.

The chain joins TRBV28 to TRBJ1-1; D possibly corresponds to TRBD1 (5 bases). Trimming shortened V by 5 bases and J by 1 base, and 11 bases separated the two germline ends. CDR1 MDHEN and CDR2 SYDVKM come from the germline V gene. The CDR3 spans 14 residues. CDR3 coding DNA: TGTGCCAGCAGTCTCCCAGACAGGAACACTGAAGCTTTCTTT. This codes for CASSLPDRNTEAFF.

V usage is TRBV18 and J usage is TRBJ2-7, with 9 bases aligning to TRBD1. The junction had 4 bases not matched to a gene; V was cut back by 3 bases and J by 1 base. Germline CDR1 KGHSH, CDR2 LQKENI. The CDR3 extends over 15 amino acids. The CDR3 DNA follows: TGTGCCAGCTCACCTAGGGACAGGGAATCCTACGAGCAGTACTTC. It translates to CASSPRDRESYEQYF.

The chain has TRBV19 and TRBJ1-3; the D is unclear. The CDR3 is made up of 18 amino acids. V was pared by 1 base and J by 0 bases, with 16 bases between. CDR1 and CDR2 from the germline V gene are LNHDA and SQIVND (reference sequence). The CDR3 reads CASSIVPYYVLSGNTIYF. CDR3 coding DNA: TGTGCCAGTAGTATAGTCCCCTACTACGTCCTCTCTGGAAACACCATATATTTT.

The V gene is TRBV28, the J gene TRBJ2-7; maybe TRBD2 (6 bases). Germline lookup yields CDR1 MDHEN and CDR2 SYDVKM. V lost 5 bases to trimming and J lost 3 bases, with 14 bases between them. The CDR3 length is 14 residues. Written as DNA, the CDR3 is TGTGCCAGCAGTCTCTTCGGGGGAATCTACGAGCAGTACTTC. Protein: CASSLFGGIYEQYF.

CDR3 in amino acids: CASSARTSLQETQYF. The CDR3 DNA reads as TGTGCCAGCAGCGCACGGACTAGCCTTCAAGAGACCCAGTACTTC. The chain links TRBV11-2 to TRBJ2-5; 8 bases line up with TRBD2. J lost 2 bases, V lost 5 bases, and 7 bases had no gene match. The CDR3 totals 15 residues. Germline CDR1 is SGHAT and CDR2 is FQNNGV. The complete variable domain, with remaining parts taken from reference TRBV11-2 and TRBJ2-5, reads EAGVAQSPRYKIIEKRQSVAFWCNPISGHATLYWYQQILGQGPKLLIQFQNNGVVDDSQLPKDRFSAERLKGVDSTLKIQPAKLEDSAVYLCASSARTSLQETQYFGPGTRLLVL.

This sequence joins TRBV6-1 and TRBJ2-1; 9 bases agree with TRBD2. This CDR3 is 16 amino acids long. The J segment lost 4 bases and the V segment lost 1 base, leaving 5 bases of the junction unmatched. From germline, CDR1 is MNHNS and CDR2 SASEGT. Here the CDR3 DNA reads TGTGCCAGCAGTGAAGGTGCGGGAGGGCCATACAATGAGCAGTTCTTC. It codes for CASSEGAGGPYNEQFF.